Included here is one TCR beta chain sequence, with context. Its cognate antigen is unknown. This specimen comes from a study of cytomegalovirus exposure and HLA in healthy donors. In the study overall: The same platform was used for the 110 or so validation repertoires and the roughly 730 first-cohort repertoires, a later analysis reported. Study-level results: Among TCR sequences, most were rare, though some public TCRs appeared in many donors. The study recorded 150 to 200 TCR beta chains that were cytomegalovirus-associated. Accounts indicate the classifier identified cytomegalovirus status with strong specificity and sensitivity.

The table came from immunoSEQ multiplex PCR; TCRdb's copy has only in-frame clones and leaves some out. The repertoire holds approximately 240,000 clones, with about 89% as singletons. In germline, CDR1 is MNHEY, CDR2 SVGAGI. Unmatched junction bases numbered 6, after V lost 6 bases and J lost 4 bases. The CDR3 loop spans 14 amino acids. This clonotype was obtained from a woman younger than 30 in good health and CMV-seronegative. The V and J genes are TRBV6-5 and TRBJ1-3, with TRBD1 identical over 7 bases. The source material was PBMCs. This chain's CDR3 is CASRDRESGNTIYF. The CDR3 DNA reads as TGTGCCAGCAGAGACAGGGAGTCGGGAAACACCATATATTTT.